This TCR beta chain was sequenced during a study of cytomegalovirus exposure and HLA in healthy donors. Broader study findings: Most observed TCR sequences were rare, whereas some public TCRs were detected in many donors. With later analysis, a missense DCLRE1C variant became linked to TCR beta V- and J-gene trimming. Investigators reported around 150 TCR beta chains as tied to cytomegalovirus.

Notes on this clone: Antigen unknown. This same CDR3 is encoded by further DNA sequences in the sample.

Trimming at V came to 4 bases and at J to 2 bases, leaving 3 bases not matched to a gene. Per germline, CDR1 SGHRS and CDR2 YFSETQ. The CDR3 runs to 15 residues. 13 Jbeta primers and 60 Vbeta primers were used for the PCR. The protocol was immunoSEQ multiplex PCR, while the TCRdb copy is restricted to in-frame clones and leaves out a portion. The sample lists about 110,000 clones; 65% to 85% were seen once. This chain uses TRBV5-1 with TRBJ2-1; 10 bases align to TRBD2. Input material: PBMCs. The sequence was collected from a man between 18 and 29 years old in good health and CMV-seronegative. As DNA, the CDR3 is TGCGCCAGCAGCCCAACTAGCGGGGCCTACAATGAGCAGTTCTTC. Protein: CASSPTSGAYNEQFF.